The T cell receptor (beta chain) described here comes from a study of blood T cell repertoires in COVID-19. Study-wide context: Acute and convalescent COVID-19 samples came from the United States, Italy and Spain. The analysed material was cDNA or gDNA that came from T cells, B-cell-depleted T cells, or PBMCs.

Germline V CDR1 and CDR2: MNHEY, SVGAGI. The trim removed 5 bases at V and 3 bases at J, leaving 2 bases unmatched. The CDR3 is 14 residues long. Original processing methods: Cell counts per sample came from amplifying reference gene primers. Assay used: immunoSEQ multiplex PCR; TCRdb lists only in-frame clones, some missing. V and J calls and clone size are those listed in that table; D and trimming were worked out from the DNA. The sample shows 130,000 to 150,000 clones, 85% to 90% of them seen only once. The source of this sequence is a woman between 40 and 55 years old with acute or convalescent COVID-19. Sequenced input: peripheral blood. The V gene is TRBV6-5, the J gene TRBJ2-7; TRBD2 matches at 12 bases. CDR3 protein: CASSRLAGVYEQYF. The CDR3 nucleotides read TGTGCCAGCAGTCGACTAGCGGGAGTCTACGAGCAGTACTTC.